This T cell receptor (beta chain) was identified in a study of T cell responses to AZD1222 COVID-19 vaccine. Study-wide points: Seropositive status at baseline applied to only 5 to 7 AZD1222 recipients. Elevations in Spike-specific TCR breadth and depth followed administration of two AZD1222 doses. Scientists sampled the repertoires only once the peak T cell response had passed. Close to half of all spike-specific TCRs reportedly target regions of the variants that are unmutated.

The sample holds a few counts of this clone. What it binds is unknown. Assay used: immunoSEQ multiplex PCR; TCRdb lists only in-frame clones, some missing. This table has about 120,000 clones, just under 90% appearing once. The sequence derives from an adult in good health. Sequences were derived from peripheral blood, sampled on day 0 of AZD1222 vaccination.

CDR3: CASSHQVSTNEKLFF. The DNA for the CDR3 is TGTGCCAGCAGCCACCAGGTTTCGACTAATGAAAAACTGTTTTTT. The V and J genes are TRBV3-1 (or the pseudogene TRBV3-2) and TRBJ1-4; D uncertain. V was pared by 3 bases and J by 2 bases, with 10 bases between. Germline-derived CDR1 and CDR2 are LGHDT and YNNKEL (reference sequence). The CDR3 runs 15 residues.